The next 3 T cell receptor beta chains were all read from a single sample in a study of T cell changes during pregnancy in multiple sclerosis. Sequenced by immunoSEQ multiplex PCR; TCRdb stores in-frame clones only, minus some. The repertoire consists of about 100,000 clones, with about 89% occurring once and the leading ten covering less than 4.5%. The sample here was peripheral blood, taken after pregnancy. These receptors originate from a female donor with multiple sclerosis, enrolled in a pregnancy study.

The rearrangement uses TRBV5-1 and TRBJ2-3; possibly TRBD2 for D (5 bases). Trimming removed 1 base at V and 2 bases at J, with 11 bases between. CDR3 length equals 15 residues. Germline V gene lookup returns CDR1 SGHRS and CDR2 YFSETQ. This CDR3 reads CASSLRGLHTDTQYF. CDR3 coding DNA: TGCGCCAGCAGCTTGAGAGGACTCCACACAGATACGCAGTATTTT.

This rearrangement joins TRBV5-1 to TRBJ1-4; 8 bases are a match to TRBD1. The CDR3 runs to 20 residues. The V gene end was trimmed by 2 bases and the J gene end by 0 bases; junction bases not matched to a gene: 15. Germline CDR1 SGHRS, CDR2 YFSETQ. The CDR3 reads CASSFTLGQGTGTTNEKLFF. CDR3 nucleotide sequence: TGCGCCAGCAGCTTCACTTTAGGACAGGGAACGGGGACAACTAATGAAAAACTGTTTTTT. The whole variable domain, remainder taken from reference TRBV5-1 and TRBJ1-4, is KAGVTQTPRYLIKTRGQQVTLSCSPISGHRSVSWYQQTPGQGLQFLFEYFSETQRNKGNFPGRFSGRQFSNSRSEMNVSTLELGDSALYLCASSFTLGQGTGTTNEKLFFGSGTQLSVL.

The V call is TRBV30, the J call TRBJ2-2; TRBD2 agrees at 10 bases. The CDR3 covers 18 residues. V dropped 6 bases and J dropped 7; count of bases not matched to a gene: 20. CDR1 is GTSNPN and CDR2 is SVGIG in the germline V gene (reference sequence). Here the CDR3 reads CACKLASGGPRGGGELFF. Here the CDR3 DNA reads TGTGCCTGTAAGTTGGCTAGCGGGGGACCCCGGGGGGGCGGGGAGCTGTTTTTT.